This T cell receptor (beta chain) was sequenced for a study of long-term antiretroviral therapy in people with HIV. Study-wide results and limits: Repertoire composition at all time points was dominated by clones that had expanded before ART. After ART, diversity increased yet remained lower than transplant donor controls.

As to this clone: As yet, its antigen is unknown.

It was version v3.0 of the immunoSEQ assay that was run at survey level. TCRdb's copy holds only in-frame clones and misses some; the assay was immunoSEQ multiplex PCR. Found here are tens of thousands of clones, around nine tenths of them singletons; the top ten hold about 3.7%. The source is a man aged 55 to 69 with HIV. Sequences were derived from unsorted PBMCs, sampled 2.3 years after starting antiretroviral therapy.

The CDR3 nucleotides are TGTGCCAGCAGTTTGCCAGGGGGCAACTCTGGAAACACCATATATTTT. This encodes CASSLPGGNSGNTIYF. The genes are TRBV28 and TRBJ1-3, with 8 bases lining up with TRBD1. CDR1 is MDHEN and CDR2 is SYDVKM in the germline V gene. This CDR3 comprises 16 residues. Trimming took 3 bases from V and 0 from J; bases not matched to a gene: 4.